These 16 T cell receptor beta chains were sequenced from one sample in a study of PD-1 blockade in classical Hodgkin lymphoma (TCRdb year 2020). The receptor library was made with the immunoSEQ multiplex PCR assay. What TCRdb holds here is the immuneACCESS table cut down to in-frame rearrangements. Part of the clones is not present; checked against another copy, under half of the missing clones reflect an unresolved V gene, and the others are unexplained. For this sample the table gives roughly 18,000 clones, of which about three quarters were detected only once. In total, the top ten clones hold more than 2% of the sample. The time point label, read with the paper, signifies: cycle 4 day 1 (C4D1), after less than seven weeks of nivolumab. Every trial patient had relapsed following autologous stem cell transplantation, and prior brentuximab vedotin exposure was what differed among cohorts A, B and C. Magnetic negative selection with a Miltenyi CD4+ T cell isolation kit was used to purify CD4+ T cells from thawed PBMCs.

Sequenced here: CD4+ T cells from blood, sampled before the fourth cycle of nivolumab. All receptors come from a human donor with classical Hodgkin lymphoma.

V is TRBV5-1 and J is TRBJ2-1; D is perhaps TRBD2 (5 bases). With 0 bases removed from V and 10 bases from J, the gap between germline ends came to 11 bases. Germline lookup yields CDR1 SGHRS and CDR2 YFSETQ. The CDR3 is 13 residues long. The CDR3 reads CASSLDPLGEQFF. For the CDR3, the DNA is TGCGCCAGCAGCTTGGACCCACTAGGGGAGCAGTTCTTC. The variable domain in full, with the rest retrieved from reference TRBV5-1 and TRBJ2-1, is KAGVTQTPRYLIKTRGQQVTLSCSPISGHRSVSWYQQTPGQGLQFLFEYFSETQRNKGNFPGRFSGRQFSNSRSEMNVSTLELGDSALYLCASSLDPLGEQFFGPGTRLTVL.

CDR3 coding DNA: TGTGCCAGCAGCCCCCGACTAGCGGGGGGTCATGAGCAGTTCTTC. This codes for CASSPRLAGGHEQFF. The chain combines TRBV7-2 with TRBJ2-1, with 13 bases identical to TRBD2. The germline CDR1 and CDR2 sequences are SGHTA and FQGNSA. V was clipped by 5 bases and J by 8 bases; unmatched bases: 6. The CDR3 sequence is 15 residues long. Drawing the rest from reference TRBV7-2 and TRBJ2-1, the complete variable domain is GAGVSQSPSNKVTEKGKDVELRCDPISGHTALYWYRQSLGQGLEFLIYFQGNSAPDKSGLPSDRFSAERTGGSVSTLTIQRTQQEDSAVYLCASSPRLAGGHEQFFGPGTRLTVL.

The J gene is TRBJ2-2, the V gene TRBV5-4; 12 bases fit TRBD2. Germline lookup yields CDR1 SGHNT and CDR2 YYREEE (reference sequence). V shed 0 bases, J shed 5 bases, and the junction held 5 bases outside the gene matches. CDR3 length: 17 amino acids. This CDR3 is CASSLGLAGGRTGELFF. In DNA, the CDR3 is TGTGCCAGCAGCTTGGGGCTAGCGGGAGGGAGGACCGGGGAGCTGTTTTTT.

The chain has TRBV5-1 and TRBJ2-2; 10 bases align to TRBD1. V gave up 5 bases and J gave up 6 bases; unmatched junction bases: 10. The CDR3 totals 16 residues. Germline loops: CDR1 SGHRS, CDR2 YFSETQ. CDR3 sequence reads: CASSRGQGYYAGELFF. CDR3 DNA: TGCGCCAGCAGTAGGGGACAGGGGTATTATGCCGGGGAGCTGTTTTTT.

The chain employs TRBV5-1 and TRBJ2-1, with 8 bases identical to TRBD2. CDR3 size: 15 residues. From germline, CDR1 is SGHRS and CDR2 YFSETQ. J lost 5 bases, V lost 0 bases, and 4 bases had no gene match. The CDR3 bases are TGCGCCAGCAGCTTGGAGGGACTAGGTAACAATGAGCAGTTCTTC. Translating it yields CASSLEGLGNNEQFF.

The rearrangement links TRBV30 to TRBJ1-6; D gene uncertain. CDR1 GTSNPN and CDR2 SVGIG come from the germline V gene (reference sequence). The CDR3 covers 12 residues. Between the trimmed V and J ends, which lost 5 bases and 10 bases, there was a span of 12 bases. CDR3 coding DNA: TGTGCCTGGGGCAGACTCAAATCACCCCTCCACTTT. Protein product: CAWGRLKSPLHF. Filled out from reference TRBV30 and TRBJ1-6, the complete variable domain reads SQTIHQWPATLVQPVGSPLSLECTVEGTSNPNLYWYRQAAGRGLQLLFYSVGIGQISSEVPQNLSASRPQDRQFILSSKKLLLSDSGFYLCAWGRLKSPLHFGNGTRLTVT.

CDR3 DNA: TGCGCCAGCAGCTTGAGGGGGCGCTTAACCGAGCAGTACTTC. It encodes CASSLRGRLTEQYF. This chain connects TRBV5-1 to TRBJ2-7; 7 bases are shared with TRBD1. CDR1 is SGHRS, CDR2 YFSETQ, per germline. Trimming removed 1 base from V and 6 bases from J; junction bases left unmatched: 7. The CDR3 is 14 amino acids.

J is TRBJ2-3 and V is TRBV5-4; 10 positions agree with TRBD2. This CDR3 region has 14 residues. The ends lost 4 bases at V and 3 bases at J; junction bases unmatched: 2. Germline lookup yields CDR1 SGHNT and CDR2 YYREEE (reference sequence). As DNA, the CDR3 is TGTGCCAGCAGCGTGGGACTAGCGACAGATACGCAGTATTTT. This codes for CASSVGLATDTQYF.

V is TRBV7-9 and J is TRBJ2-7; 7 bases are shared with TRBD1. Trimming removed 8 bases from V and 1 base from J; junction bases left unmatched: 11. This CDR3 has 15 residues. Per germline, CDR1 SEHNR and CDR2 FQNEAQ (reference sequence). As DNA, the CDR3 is TGTGCCAGCTCCAATCGTAGGGGGCTTTCCTACGAGCAGTACTTC. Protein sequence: CASSNRRGLSYEQYF.

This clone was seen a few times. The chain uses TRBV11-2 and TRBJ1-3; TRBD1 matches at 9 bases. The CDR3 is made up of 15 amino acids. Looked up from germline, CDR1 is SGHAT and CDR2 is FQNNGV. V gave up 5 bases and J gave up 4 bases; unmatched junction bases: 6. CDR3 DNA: TGTGCCAGCAGCCCACGGACAGGGGTCGGAAACACCATATATTTT. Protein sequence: CASSPRTGVGNTIYF.

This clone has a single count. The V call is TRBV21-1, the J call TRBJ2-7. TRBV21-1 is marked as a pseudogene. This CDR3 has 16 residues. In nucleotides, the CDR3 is TGTGCCAGCAGCATCCGGGGATGGGACGGATCCTACGAGCAGTACGTC. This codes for CASSIRGWDGSYEQYV.

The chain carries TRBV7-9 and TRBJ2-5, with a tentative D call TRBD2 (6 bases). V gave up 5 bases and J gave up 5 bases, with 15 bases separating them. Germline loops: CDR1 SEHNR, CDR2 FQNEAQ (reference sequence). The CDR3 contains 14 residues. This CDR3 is CASSAGRWEETQYF. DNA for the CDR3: TGTGCCAGCAGCGCGGGACGTTGGGAGGAGACCCAGTACTTC.

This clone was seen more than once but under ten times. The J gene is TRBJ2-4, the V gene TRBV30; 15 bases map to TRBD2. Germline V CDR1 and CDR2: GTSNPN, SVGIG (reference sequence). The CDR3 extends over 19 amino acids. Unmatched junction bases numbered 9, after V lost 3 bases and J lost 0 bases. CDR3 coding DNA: TGTGCCTGGAGCGACGGGACTAGCGGGAGGCTACTAGCCAAAAACATTCAGTACTTC. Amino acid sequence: CAWSDGTSGRLLAKNIQYF.

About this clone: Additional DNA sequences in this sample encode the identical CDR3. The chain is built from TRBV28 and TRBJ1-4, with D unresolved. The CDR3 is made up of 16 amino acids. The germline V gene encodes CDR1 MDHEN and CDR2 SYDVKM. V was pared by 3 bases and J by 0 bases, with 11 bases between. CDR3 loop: CASSFRVGTTNEKLFF. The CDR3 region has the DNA TGTGCCAGCAGTTTTCGGGTAGGGACAACTAATGAAAAACTGTTTTTT.

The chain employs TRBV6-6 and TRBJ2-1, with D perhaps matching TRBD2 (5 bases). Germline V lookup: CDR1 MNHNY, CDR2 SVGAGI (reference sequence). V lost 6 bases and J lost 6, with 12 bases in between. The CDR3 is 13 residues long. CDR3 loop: CASRAGKSNEQFF. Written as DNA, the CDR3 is TGTGCCAGCAGGGCCGGGAAGAGCAATGAGCAGTTCTTC.

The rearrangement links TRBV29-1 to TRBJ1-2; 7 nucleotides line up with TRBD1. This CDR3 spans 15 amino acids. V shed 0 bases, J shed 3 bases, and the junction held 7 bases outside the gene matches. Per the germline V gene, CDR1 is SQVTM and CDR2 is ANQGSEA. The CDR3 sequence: CSVEEGETGYYGYTF. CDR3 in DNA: TGCAGCGTTGAAGAGGGGGAGACAGGGTACTATGGCTACACCTTC.